This TCR beta chain was observed in a study of cytomegalovirus exposure and HLA in healthy donors. TCRdb keeps only in-frame clones here, not all; method: immunoSEQ multiplex PCR. The sample has 110,000 to 150,000 clones, 90% to 95% seen once. Trimming pared 5 bases from V and 5 bases from J, leaving 21 bases between. CDR1 MDHEN and CDR2 SYDVKM come from the germline V gene. The CDR3 runs 16 residues. The rearrangement uses TRBV28 and TRBJ2-5; D perhaps matches TRBD2 (5 bases). The receptor comes from a man aged 18 to 30 in good health and CMV-seronegative. Sequencing was carried out using PBMCs. CDR3 residues: CASSLPGTTRGETQYF. The CDR3 DNA sequence: TGTGCCAGCAGTCTTCCGGGCACCACGCGAGGGGAGACCCAGTACTTC.